A single sample gave rise to the 8 T cell receptor beta chains below, sequenced in a study of early T cells in non-severe SARS-CoV-2 infection (dated by TCRdb to 2020 to 2023). The method was 5' RACE. The sequencer was a NextSeq 500. TCRdb reran the public reads through fastp at Q25 and MiXCR, keeping productive beta chains. CDR3 protein sequences are deduplicated, and each keeps its most common genes and DNA. Counted in this sample were tens of thousands of distinct CDR3 sequences; roughly a tenth of them appeared once. About 9.5% of the sample belongs to the ten largest clones. The sample taken for sequencing was whole blood. These receptors all come from an adult who was a healthcare worker with PCR-confirmed SARS-CoV-2 infection or an uninfected control (not recorded which).

This clonotype was counted only a few times. The CDR3 is CSARTDSGANVLTF. The DNA for the CDR3 is TGCAGCGCAAGGACAGACTCTGGGGCCAACGTCCTGACTTTC. The chain employs TRBV29-1 and TRBJ2-6, with D possibly TRBD1 on 6 matching bases. The CDR3 runs 14 residues. Germline V gene sequence: CDR1 SQVTM, CDR2 ANQGSEA. Trimming shortened V by 7 bases and J by 0 bases, and 10 bases separated the two germline ends.

In this sample, this clonotype turned up many times. The chain has TRBV19 and TRBJ1-5; TRBD1 matches at 8 bases. The trim removed 4 bases at V and 2 bases at J, leaving 7 bases unmatched. CDR3 length: 16 residues. Germline V gene lookup returns CDR1 LNHDA and CDR2 SQIVND (reference sequence). The CDR3 sequence is CASSTWTGSGNQPQHF. The CDR3 region has the DNA TGTGCCAGTAGTACCTGGACAGGGTCCGGCAATCAGCCCCAGCATTTT.

At least ten counts were recorded for this clonotype. This CDR3 reads CASSQDTMGDEQFF. The CDR3, as DNA: TGCGCCAGCAGCCAAGATACGATGGGGGATGAGCAGTTCTTC. This sequence joins TRBV4-1 and TRBJ2-1; TRBD1 or TRBD2 may be the D gene (5 bases each). Germline V gene sequence: CDR1 MGHRA, CDR2 YSYEKL. The CDR3 is made up of 14 amino acids. V lost 0 bases and J lost 8, with 11 bases in between.

This clonotype was counted at least ten times. The chain carries TRBV6-1 and TRBJ2-5, with 9 bases fitting TRBD1. V lost 3 bases and J lost 4; bases outside the gene matches: 6. This CDR3 is 15 amino acids long. CDR1 is MNHNS, CDR2 SASEGT, per germline. The chain's CDR3 is CASSDRGQGRETQYF. The CDR3 DNA reads as TGTGCCAGCAGTGATAGAGGACAGGGGAGAGAGACCCAGTACTTC.

This clonotype was observed at least ten times. Mismatch with germline at one junction end may stem from a read error. The rearrangement links TRBV5-6 to TRBJ2-2; 11 nucleotides match TRBD1. The CDR3 is 15 residues long. Per germline, CDR1 SGHDT and CDR2 YYEEEE. The CDR3 loop reads CASSYGTGGTGEPFF. The CDR3 bases are TGTGCCAGCAGCTACGGGACAGGGGGAACCGGGGAGCCGTTTTTT. The full variable domain, rest sourced from reference TRBV5-6 and TRBJ2-2, is DAGVTQSPTHLIKTRGQQVTLRCSPKSGHDTVSWYQQALGQGPQFIFQYYEEEERQRGNFPDRFSGHQFPNYSSELNVNALLLGDSALYLCASSYGTGGTGEPFFGEGSRLTVL.

This rearrangement joins TRBV4-1 to TRBJ1-1; 8 nucleotides align to TRBD1. CDR3 length: 15 amino acids. J was trimmed by 3 bases and V by 2 bases; bases with no gene match: 5. Germline V gene data show CDR1 as MGHRA and CDR2 as YSYEKL. The CDR3 region is CASSQRQGTDTEAFF. The CDR3, as DNA: TGCGCCAGCAGCCAACGACAGGGGACGGACACTGAAGCTTTCTTT.

This clonotype was detected many times. The V call is TRBV14, the J call TRBJ1-1; D unresolved. Trimming pared 3 bases from V and 4 bases from J, leaving 12 bases between. The CDR3 extends over 14 amino acids. The germline gives CDR1 SGHDN, CDR2 FVKESK. CDR3 sequence: CASSQALDGTEAFF. The CDR3 DNA is TGTGCCAGCAGCCAGGCCCTCGACGGCACTGAAGCTTTCTTT. The full variable domain, its missing parts supplied by reference TRBV14 and TRBJ1-1, is EAGVTQFPSHSVIEKGQTVTLRCDPISGHDNLYWYRRVMGKEIKFLLHFVKESKQDESGMPNNRFLAERTGGTYSTLKVQPAELEDSGVYFCASSQALDGTEAFFGQGTRLTVV.

This clonotype is termed medium-sized. This chain joins TRBV7-9 and TRBJ1-5; no clear D. CDR3 size: 14 residues. Trimming removed 5 bases from V and 3 bases from J, with 11 bases in between. The germline V gene encodes CDR1 SEHNR and CDR2 FQNEAQ (reference sequence). The CDR3, as DNA: TGTGCCAGCAGCCCAGATCTGGCCAATCAGCCCCAGCATTTT. Translating it yields CASSPDLANQPQHF.